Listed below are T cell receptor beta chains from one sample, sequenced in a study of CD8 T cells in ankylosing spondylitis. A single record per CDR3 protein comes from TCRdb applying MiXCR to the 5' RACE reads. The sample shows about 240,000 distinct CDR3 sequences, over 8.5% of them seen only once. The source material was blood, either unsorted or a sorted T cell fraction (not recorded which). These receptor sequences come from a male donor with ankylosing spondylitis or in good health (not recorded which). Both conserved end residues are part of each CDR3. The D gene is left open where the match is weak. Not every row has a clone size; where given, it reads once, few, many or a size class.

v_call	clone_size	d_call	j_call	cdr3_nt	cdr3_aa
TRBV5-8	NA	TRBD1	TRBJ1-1	TGTGCCAGCAGTCCAGGGGGGATTAACACTGAAGCTTTCTTT	CASSPGGINTEAFF
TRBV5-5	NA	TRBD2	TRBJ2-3	TGTGCCAGCAGCTCCTCCCTTAGCGGGAGATGGACAGATACGCAGTATTTT	CASSSSLSGRWTDTQYF
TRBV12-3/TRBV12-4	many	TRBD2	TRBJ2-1	TGTGCCAGCAGTTCCGGCTCACTAGCGGGAGAGGATGAGCAGTTCTTC	CASSSGSLAGEDEQFF
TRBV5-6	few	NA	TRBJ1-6	TGTGCCAGCAGCTTGGAGGTGACATTGGTAGGGGGGAATTCACCCCTCCACTTT	CASSLEVTLVGGNSPLHF
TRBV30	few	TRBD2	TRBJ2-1	TGTGCCTGGAGTGTACTAGCGGGGGCCACCTACAATGAGCAGTTCTTC	CAWSVLAGATYNEQFF
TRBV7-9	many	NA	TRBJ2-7	TGTGCCAGCAGCTCAAAGGGGGGGTCTATTTACGAGCAGTACTTC	CASSSKGGSIYEQYF
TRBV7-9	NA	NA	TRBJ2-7	TGTGCCAGCAGCTTAAATTCTGGTTCCTACGAGCAGTACTTC	CASSLNSGSYEQYF
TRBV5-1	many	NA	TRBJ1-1	TGCGCCAGCAGCTTTGGGGGGCCCTTATTCTATGAAGCTTTCTTT	CASSFGGPLFYEAFF
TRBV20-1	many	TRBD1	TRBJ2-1	TGCAGTGCTAGACAGGGACAGGGAGCTGAGCAGTTCTTC	CSARQGQGAEQFF
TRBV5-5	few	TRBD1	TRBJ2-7	TGTGCCAGCAGCCGCCGGACAGGGAAATACGAGCAGTACTTC	CASSRRTGKYEQYF
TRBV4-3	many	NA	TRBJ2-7	TGCGCCAGCAGCCAAGAGGTAGCGTCGTCCTACGAGCAGTACTTC	CASSQEVASSYEQYF
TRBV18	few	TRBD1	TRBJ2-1	TGTGCCAGCCACCAGGGGGCCGTGAATGAGCAGTTCTTC	CASHQGAVNEQFF
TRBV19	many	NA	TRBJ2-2	TGTGCCAGTAGTGGCCAGGGAGGTGCCGGGGAGCTGTTTTTT	CASSGQGGAGELFF
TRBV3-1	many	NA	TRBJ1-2	TGTGCCAGCAGCCAGGCAAGGCGCGACCTCACCTTC	CASSQARRDLTF
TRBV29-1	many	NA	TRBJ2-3	TGCAGCGTTGAAGAGGGACCCCAACCCACAGATACGCAGTATTTT	CSVEEGPQPTDTQYF
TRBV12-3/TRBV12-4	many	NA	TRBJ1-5	TGTGCCAGCAGCTCCGAGGAGAAGTATAGCAATCAGCCCCAGCATTTT	CASSSEEKYSNQPQHF
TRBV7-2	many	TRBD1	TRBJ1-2	TGTGCCAGCAGCCCCCAGGAGGGGGCAGTCTATGGCTACACCTTC	CASSPQEGAVYGYTF